This TCR beta chain was obtained from a study of tumor-infiltrating lymphocytes in primary liver carcinoma (dated by TCRdb to about 2017). Looking at the study overall: The five patients, three men and two women aged 30 to 69 years, had hepatocellular carcinoma (four) or combined HCC and intrahepatic cholangiocarcinoma (one). The tumors of the five patients were staged as T1-T3 N0M0, with maximum diameters ranging from about 4.2 to 10 cm. Each sample produced about 3.5 to 7.13 million productive TCRbeta reads, and read depth showed no significant difference between tissue types. TCRbeta repertoire sequencing, expression microarrays and whole-exome sequencing were combined in the study across five regions of each liver tumor, with adjacent normal tissue and blood also included. TCRbeta repertoire sequencing covered 35 specimens from 5 patients: around 25 tumor regions, 5 adjacent noncancerous liver tissues and 5 peripheral blood samples. Technical replicate repertoires showed high reproducibility, with mean shared-clone rates roughly 0.87 and correlation coefficients above 0.95. Results and caveats for the whole study, not just this receptor: With just 4 or 5 patients in the study, the authors point out that the findings should be validated in a larger study. Bulk unsorted samples precluded comparing CD4+ and CD8+ T cell repertoires. Because sequencing covered only the TCR beta chain and unpaired alpha chains were not captured, true repertoire diversity is likely underestimated. Repertoire overlap was higher between tumor regions (mean about 36%) than tumor-adjacent (around 17%) or tumor-blood (roughly 14%) pairs, consistent with antigen-driven expansion. Compared with blood, tumors had a significantly larger share of the repertoire taken up by the top 250 clones (p = 0.039).

Without any cell sorting, total RNA and DNA were extracted together from around 18-30 mg of bulk tissue using the AllPrep DNA/RNA mini kit. Roughly 5 patients with histopathologically diagnosed primary liver carcinoma underwent surgical resection in China between late 2015 and early 2016. At the time of sampling, the patients were treatment-naive and had chronic HBV infection. Pieces of fresh tumor and adjacent tissue were cut in half, with one half kept in RNAlater at -80 degrees C and the other half sent for histology. This clonotype has just one count. Its binding antigen is unknown. The junction shows a germline mismatch at one end, possibly a read error. The CDR3, cysteine through phenylalanine, is 13 amino acids long. The read is trimmed to its CDR3 DNA, 39 bases read in frame from base 1. The germline V gene gives CDR1 as SGHNT and CDR2 as YENEEA. TCRbeta-specific cDNA was reverse-transcribed from 500 ng total RNA using a constant-region primer and ProtoScript II reverse transcriptase. The TCRbeta libraries were prepared through three rounds of nested multiplex PCR following a slightly modified ARM-PCR procedure. Each of the first two PCR rounds ran for about 10 cycles using multiplex TRBV1-TRBV30 forward primers together with a Cbeta reverse primer. A final 25-cycle PCR with Deep VentR polymerase added sample barcodes and Illumina adapters. Amplicons of 200-500 bp were gel-purified with a QIAquick gel extraction kit before sequencing. An Illumina HiSeq 2500 was used to sequence the TCRbeta amplicons, generating 250-bp paired-end reads. As for how the authors treated the data: Trimmomatic v0.33 was used to quality-trim the reads, and FLASH v1.2.11 was used to merge paired reads so that full CDR3 sequences could be recovered. MiGEC v1.2.1b assigned V, D and J germline segments to the rearranged TCRbeta sequences. Clonotype statistics and Shannon-Wiener diversity indices were computed with VDJtools v1.0.0. To reduce sampling bias, subsequent analyses other than the diversity analysis used only the 250 most abundant clonotypes in each sample. The raw public data were reprocessed by TCRdb itself: fastp quality trimming at Q25, MiXCR clonotype calling, in-frame beta chains only. Every distinct CDR3 protein forms one entry, paired with its most common genes and DNA. TCRdb's processing, not the authors', yielded these V and J calls. For this sample the table gives just under 95,000 distinct CDR3 sequences, of which just under 70% were detected only once. The top ten constitute around 30% of the sample.

The chain uses TRBV11-3 and TRBJ1-1, and 7 bases in between align with TRBD1. The TCR sequence derives from a man in his forties or fifties with primary liver carcinoma and hepatitis B virus infection. The sample was tumor-adjacent normal liver tissue. The CDR3 reads as follows: CASSLTGATEAFF. The nucleotide sequence reads TGTGCCAGCAGCTTAACAGGGGCGACTGAAGCCTTCTTT.